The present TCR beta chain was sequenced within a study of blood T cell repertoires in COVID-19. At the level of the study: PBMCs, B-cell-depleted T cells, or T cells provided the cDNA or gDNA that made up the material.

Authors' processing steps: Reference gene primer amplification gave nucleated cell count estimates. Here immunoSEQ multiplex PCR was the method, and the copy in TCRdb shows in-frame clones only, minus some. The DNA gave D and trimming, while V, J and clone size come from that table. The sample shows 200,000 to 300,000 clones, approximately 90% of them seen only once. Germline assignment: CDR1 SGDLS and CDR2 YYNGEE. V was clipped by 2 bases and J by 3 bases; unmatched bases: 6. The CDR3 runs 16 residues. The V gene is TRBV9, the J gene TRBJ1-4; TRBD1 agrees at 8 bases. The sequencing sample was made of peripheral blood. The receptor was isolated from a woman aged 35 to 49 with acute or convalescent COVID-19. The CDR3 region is CASSVRDRGSNEKLFF. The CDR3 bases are TGTGCCAGCAGCGTCCGAGACAGGGGATCTAATGAAAAACTGTTTTTT.